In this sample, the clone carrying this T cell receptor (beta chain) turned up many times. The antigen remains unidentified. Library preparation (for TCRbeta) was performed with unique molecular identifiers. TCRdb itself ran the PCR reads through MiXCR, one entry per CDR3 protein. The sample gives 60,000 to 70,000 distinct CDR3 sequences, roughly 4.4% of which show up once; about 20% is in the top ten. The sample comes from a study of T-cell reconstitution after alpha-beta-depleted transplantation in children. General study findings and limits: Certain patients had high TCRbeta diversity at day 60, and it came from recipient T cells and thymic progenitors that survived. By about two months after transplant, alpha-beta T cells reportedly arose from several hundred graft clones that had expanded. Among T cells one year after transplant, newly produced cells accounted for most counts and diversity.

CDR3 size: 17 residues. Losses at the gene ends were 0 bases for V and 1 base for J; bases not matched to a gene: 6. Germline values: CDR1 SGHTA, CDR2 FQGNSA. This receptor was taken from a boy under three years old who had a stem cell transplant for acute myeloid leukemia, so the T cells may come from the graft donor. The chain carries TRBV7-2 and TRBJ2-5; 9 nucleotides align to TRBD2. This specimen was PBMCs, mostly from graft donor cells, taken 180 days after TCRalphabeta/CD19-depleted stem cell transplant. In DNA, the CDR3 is TGTGCCAGCAGCTTAGCCAGACTAGCGGTTCCCCAAGAGACCCAGTACTTC. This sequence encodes CASSLARLAVPQETQYF.